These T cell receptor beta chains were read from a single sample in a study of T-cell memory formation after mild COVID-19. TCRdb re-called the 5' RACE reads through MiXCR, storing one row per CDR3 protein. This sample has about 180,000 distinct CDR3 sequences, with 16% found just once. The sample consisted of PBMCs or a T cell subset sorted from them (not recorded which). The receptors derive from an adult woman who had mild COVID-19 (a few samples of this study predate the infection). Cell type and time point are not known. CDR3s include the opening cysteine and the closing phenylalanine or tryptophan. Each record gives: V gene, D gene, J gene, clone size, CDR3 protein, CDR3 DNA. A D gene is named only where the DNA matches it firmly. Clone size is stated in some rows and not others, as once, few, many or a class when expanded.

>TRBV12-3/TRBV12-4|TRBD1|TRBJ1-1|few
CASSSLRQGNTEAFF
TGTGCCAGCAGTTCCCTCCGACAGGGGAACACTGAAGCTTTCTTT
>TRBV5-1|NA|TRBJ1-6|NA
CASSFGVMVISPLHF
TGCGCCAGCAGCTTCGGGGTGATGGTGATTTCACCCCTCCACTTT
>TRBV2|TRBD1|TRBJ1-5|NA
CASSVDRGLNQPQHF
TGTGCCAGCAGCGTGGACAGGGGTCTCAATCAGCCCCAGCATTTT
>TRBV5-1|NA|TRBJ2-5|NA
CASSQGGRETQYF
TGCGCCAGCAGCCAGGGCGGGCGAGAGACCCAGTACTTC
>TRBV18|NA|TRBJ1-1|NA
CASSARDTREAFF
TGTGCCAGCTCAGCCCGGGACACCCGTGAAGCTTTCTTT
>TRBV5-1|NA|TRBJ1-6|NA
CASSLVGANNSPLHF
TGCGCCAGCAGCTTGGTGGGGGCGAATAATTCACCCCTCCACTTT
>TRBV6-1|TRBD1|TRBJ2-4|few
CASSHQGVAKNIQYF
TGTGCCAGCAGTCATCAGGGGGTAGCCAAAAACATTCAGTACTTC
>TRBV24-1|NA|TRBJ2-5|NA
CATSDPRNQETQYF
TGTGCCACCAGTGATCCCCGGAACCAAGAGACCCAGTACTTC
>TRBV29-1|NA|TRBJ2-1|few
CSALGQLSYNEQFF
TGCAGCGCCCTAGGACAGCTCTCCTACAATGAGCAGTTCTTC
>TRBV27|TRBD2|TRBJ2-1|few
CASSPGSGRSNEQFF
TGTGCCAGCAGTCCAGGTAGCGGGAGGTCCAATGAGCAGTTCTTC
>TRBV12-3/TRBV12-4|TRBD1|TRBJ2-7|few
CASGSSGQGPRSYEQYF
TGTGCCAGCGGCTCAAGCGGACAGGGCCCTCGCTCCTACGAGCAGTACTTC
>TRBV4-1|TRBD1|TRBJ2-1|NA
CASSQPDRGHEQFF
TGCGCCAGCAGCCAGCCGGACAGGGGCCATGAGCAGTTCTTC